This TCR beta chain was retrieved from a study of blood T cell repertoires in COVID-19. The CDR3 covers 15 residues. Germline V gives CDR1 KGHSH, CDR2 LQKENI. The V and J ends lost 1 base and 4 bases respectively, with 13 bases between them. Sequencing used immunoSEQ multiplex PCR; TCRdb keeps in-frame clones, though not all of them. Among about 120,000 clones listed, over 70% were seen once. This TCR came from a woman aged 45-59 years with acute or convalescent COVID-19. Source material: peripheral blood. The rearrangement links TRBV18 to TRBJ1-2, with D uncertain. The chain's CDR3 is CASSPLAESPYGYTF. The CDR3 region has the DNA TGTGCCAGCTCACCACTTGCGGAAAGCCCCTATGGCTACACCTTC. The whole variable domain, remainder taken from reference TRBV18 and TRBJ1-2, is NAGVMQNPRHLVRRRGQEARLRCSPMKGHSHVYWYRQLPEEGLKFMVYLQKENIIDESGMPKERFSAEFPKEGPSILRIQQVVRGDSAAYFCASSPLAESPYGYTFGSGTRLTVV.